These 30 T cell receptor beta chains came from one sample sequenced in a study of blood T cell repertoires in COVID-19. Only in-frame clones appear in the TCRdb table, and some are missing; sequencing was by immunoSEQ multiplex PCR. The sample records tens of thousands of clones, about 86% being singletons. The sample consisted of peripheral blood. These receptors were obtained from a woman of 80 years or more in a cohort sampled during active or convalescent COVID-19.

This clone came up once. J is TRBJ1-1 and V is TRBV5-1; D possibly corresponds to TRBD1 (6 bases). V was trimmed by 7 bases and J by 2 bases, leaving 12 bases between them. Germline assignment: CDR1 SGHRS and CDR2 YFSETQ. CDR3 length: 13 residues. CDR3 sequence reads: CASRDTINTEAFF. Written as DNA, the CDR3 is TGCGCCAGCCGGGACACCATTAACACTGAAGCTTTCTTT.

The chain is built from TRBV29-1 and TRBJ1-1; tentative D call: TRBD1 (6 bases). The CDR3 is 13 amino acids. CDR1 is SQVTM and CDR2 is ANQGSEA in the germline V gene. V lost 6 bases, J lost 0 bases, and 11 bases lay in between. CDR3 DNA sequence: TGCAGCGTATCCAGGGGACTGAACACTGAAGCTTTCTTT. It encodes CSVSRGLNTEAFF.

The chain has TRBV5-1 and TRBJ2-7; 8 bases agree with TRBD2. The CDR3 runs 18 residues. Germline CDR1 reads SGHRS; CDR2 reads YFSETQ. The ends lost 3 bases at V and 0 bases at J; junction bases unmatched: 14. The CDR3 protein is CASSSTGRLAGSSYEQYF. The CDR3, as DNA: TGCGCCAGCAGCTCAACGGGCCGTTTAGCGGGGAGCTCCTACGAGCAGTACTTC.

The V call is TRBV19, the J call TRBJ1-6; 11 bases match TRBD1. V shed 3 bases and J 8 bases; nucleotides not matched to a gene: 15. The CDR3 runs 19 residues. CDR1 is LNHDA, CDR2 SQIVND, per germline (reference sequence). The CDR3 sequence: CASSISLSRTGGVDSPLHF. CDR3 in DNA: TGTGCCAGTAGTATTTCCTTGTCCAGGACAGGGGGCGTCGATTCACCCCTCCACTTT.

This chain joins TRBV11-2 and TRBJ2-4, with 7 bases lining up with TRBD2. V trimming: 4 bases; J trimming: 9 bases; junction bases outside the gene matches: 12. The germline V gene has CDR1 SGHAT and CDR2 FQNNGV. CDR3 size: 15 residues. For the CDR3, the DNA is TGTGCCAGCAGCTCTCGGGCCAGGGAGGGTAGCATTCAGTACTTC. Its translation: CASSSRAREGSIQYF.

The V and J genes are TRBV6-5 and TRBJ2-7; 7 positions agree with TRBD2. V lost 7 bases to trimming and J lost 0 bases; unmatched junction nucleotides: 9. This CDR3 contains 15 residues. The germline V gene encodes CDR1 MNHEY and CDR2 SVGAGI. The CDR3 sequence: CASTPEGRASYEQYV. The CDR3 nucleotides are TGTGCCAGCACCCCGGAGGGGAGGGCCTCCTACGAGCAGTACGTC.

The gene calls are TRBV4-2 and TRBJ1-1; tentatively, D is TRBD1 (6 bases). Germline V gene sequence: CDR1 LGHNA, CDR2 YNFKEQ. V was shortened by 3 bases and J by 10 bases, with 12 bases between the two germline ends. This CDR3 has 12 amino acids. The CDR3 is CASSQYRERAFF. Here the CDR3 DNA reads TGTGCCAGCAGCCAGTACAGGGAAAGAGCTTTCTTT.

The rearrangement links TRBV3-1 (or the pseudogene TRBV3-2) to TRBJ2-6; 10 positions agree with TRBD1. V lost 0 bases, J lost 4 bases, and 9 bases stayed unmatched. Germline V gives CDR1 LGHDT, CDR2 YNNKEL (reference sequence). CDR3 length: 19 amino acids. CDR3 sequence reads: CASSQDVGQGTGGANVLTF. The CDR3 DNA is TGTGCCAGCAGCCAAGACGTGGGACAGGGGACGGGAGGGGCCAACGTCCTGACTTTC.

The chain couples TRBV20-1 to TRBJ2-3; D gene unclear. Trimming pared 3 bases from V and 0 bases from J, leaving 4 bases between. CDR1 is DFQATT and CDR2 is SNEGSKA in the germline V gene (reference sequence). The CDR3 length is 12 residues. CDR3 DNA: TGCAGTGCTAGTCTTAGCACAGATACGCAGTATTTT. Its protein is CSASLSTDTQYF.

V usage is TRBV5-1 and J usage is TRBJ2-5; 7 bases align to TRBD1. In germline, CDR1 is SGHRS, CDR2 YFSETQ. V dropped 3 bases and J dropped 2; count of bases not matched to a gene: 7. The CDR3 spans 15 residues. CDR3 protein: CASSWNRGLQETQYF. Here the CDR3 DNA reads TGCGCCAGCAGCTGGAATAGGGGGCTACAAGAGACCCAGTACTTC.

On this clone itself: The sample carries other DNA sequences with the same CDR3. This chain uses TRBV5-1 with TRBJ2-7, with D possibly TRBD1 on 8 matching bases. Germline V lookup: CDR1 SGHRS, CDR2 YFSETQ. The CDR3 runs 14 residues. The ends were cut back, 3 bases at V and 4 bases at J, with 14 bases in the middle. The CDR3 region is CASSSGQGGYEQYF. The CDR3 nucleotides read TGCGCCAGCAGCTCTGGACAGGGAGGGTACGAGCAGTACTTC.

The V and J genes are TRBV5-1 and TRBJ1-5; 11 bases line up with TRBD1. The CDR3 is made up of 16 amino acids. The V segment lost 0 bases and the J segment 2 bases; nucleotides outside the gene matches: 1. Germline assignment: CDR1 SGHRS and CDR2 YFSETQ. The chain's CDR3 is CASSLGTGGGNQPQHF. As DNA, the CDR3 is TGCGCCAGCAGCTTGGGGACAGGGGGCGGCAATCAGCCCCAGCATTTT.

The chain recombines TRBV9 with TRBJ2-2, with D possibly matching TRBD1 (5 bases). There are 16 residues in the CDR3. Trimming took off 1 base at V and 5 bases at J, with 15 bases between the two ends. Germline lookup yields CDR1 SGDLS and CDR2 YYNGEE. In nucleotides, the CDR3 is TGTGCCAGCAGCGTATTCTCTCAGGGTTGGACCGGGGAGCTGTTTTTT. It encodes CASSVFSQGWTGELFF.

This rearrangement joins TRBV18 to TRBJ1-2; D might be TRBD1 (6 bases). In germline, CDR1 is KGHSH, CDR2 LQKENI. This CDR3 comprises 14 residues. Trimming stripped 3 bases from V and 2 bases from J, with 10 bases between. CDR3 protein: CASSPVGTNYGYTF. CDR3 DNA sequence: TGTGCCAGCTCACCCGTGGGGACAAACTATGGCTACACCTTC.

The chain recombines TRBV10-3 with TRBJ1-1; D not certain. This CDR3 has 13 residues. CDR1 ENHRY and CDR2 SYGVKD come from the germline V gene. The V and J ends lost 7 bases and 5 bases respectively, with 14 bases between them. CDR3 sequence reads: CAINRGGRTEAFF. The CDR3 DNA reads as TGTGCCATCAACAGAGGAGGGAGGACTGAAGCTTTCTTT.

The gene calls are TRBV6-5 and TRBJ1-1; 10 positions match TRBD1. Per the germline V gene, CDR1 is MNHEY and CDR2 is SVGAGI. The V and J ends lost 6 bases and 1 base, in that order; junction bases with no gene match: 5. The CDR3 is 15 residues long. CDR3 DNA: TGTGCCAGCAGCATGACAGGGGGCACGAACACTGAAGCTTTCTTT. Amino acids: CASSMTGGTNTEAFF.

Written as DNA, the CDR3 is TGTGCCAGCAGTTTAGGGCTAGCGGGAGGGCCGAGGAATGAGCAGTTCTTC. It codes for CASSLGLAGGPRNEQFF. This chain uses TRBV28 with TRBJ2-1, with 12 positions matching TRBD2. V gave up 2 bases and J gave up 7 bases; unmatched junction bases: 9. The CDR3 extends over 17 amino acids. The germline V gene encodes CDR1 MDHEN and CDR2 SYDVKM.

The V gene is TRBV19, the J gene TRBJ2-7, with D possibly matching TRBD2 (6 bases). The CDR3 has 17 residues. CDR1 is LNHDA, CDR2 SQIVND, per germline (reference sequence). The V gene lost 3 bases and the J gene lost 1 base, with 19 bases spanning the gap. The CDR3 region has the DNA TGTGCCAGTAGTATGGATAACGCGGGACCTAGATCCTACGAGCAGTACTTC. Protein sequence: CASSMDNAGPRSYEQYF.

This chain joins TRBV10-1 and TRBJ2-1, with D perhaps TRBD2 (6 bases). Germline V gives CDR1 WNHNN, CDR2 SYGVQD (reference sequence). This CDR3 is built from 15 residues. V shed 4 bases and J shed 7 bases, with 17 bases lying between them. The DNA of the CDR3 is TGCGCCAGCAGTGTTGGGGAGACACGGGGGAATGAGCAGTTCTTC. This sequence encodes CASSVGETRGNEQFF.

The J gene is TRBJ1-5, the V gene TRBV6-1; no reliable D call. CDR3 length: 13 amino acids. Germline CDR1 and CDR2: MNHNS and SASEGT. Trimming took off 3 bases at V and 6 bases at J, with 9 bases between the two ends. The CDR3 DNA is TGTGCCAGCAGTGAGTCTCGGAGTCAGCCCCAGCATTTT. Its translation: CASSESRSQPQHF.

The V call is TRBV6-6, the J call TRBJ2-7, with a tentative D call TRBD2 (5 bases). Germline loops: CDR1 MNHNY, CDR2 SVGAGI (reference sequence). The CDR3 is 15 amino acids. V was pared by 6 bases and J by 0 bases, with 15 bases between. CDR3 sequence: CASRREAVSSYEQYF. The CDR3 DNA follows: TGTGCCAGCAGGCGAGAAGCGGTGAGCTCCTACGAGCAGTACTTC.

For the CDR3, the DNA is TGTGCCAGCAGTGTTTTAGGGGGAGAGACCCAGTACTTC. Encoded protein: CASSVLGGETQYF. The rearrangement uses TRBV2 and TRBJ2-5, with D possibly TRBD1 on 6 matching bases. This CDR3 is built from 13 residues. CDR1 SNHLY and CDR2 FYNNEI come from the germline V gene. Trimming removed 4 bases at V and 4 bases at J, with 10 bases between.

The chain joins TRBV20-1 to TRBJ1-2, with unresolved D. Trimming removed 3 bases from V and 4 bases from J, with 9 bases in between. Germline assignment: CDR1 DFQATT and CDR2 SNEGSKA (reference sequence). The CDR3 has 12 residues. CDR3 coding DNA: TGCAGTGCTAGTCAGGCTTCCTATGGCTACACCTTC. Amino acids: CSASQASYGYTF.

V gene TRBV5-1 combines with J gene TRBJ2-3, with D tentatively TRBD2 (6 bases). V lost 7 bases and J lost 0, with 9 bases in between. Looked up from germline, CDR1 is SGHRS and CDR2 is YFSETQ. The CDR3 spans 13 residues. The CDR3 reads CASGGTSTDTQYF. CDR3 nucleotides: TGCGCCAGCGGCGGGACTAGCACAGATACGCAGTATTTT.

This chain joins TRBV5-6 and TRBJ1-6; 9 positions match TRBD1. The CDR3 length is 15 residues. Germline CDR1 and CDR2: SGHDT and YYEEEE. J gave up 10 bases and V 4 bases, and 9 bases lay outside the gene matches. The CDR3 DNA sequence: TGTGCCAGCAGCGGGGGGACAGGGACGGGGTCACCCCTCCACTTT. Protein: CASSGGTGTGSPLHF.

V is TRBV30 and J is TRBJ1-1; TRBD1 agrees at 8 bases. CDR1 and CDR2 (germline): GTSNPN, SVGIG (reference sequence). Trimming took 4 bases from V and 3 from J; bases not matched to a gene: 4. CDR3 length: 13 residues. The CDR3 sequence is CAWIDRGDTEAFF. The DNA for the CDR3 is TGTGCCTGGATTGACAGGGGAGACACTGAAGCTTTCTTT.

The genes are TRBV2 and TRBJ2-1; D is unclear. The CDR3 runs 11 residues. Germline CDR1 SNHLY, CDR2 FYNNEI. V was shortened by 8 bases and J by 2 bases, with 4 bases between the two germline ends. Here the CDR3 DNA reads TGTGCCAGCTCAACCTACAATGAGCAGTTCTTC. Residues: CASSTYNEQFF.

CDR3 amino acids: CASSNESGRTGRNQPQHF. The CDR3 nucleotides read TGTGCCAGCAGCAATGAGTCCGGGAGAACGGGACGGAATCAGCCCCAGCATTTT. The rearrangement joins TRBV21-1 to TRBJ1-5. TRBV21-1 is a documented pseudogene. The CDR3 runs to 18 residues.

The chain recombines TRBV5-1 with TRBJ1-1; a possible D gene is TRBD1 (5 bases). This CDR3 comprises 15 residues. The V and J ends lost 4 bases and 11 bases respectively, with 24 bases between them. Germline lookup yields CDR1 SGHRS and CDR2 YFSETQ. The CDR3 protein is CASSAEIGGPQEAFF. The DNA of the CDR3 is TGCGCCAGCAGCGCGGAGATCGGGGGACCGCAGGAGGCTTTCTTT.

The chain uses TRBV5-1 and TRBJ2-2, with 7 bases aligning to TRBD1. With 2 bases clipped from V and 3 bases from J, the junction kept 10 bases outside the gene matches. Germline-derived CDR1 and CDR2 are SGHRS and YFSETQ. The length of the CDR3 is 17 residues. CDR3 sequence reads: CASSFLRDSEDTGELFF. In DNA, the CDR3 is TGCGCCAGCAGCTTCCTCCGGGACAGTGAAGACACCGGGGAGCTGTTTTTT.